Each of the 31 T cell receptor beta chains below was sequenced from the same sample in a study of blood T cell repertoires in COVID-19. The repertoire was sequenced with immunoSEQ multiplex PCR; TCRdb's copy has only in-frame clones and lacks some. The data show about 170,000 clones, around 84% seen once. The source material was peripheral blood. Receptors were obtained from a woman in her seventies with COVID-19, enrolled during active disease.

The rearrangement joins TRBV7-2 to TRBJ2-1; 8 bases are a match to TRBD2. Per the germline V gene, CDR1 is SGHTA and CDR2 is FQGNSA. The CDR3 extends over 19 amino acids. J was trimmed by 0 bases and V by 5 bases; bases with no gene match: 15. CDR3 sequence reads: CASSPRASGWESSYNEQFF. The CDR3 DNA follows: TGTGCCAGCAGCCCCAGGGCTAGCGGGTGGGAGAGCTCCTACAATGAGCAGTTCTTC. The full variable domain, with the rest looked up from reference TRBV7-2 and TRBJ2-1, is GAGVSQSPSNKVTEKGKDVELRCDPISGHTALYWYRQSLGQGLEFLIYFQGNSAPDKSGLPSDRFSAERTGGSVSTLTIQRTQQEDSAVYLCASSPRASGWESSYNEQFFGPGTRLTVL.

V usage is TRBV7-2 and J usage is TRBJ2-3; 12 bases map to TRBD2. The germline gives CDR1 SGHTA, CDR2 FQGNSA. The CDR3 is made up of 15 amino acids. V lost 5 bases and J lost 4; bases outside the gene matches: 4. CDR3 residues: CASSRLAGGPDTQYF. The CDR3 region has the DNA TGTGCCAGCAGCCGCCTAGCGGGGGGGCCAGATACGCAGTATTTT.

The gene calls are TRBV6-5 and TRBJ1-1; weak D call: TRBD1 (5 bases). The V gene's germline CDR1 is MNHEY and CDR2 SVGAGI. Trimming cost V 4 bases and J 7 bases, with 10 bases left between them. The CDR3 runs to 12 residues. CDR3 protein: CASSFTGIEAFF. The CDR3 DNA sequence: TGTGCCAGCAGTTTTACAGGAATTGAAGCTTTCTTT.

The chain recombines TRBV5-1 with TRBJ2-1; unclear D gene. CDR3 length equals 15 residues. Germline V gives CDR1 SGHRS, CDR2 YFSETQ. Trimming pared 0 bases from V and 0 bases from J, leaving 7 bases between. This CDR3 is CASSLDLSSYNEQFF. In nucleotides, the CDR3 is TGCGCCAGCAGCTTGGATCTTAGCTCCTACAATGAGCAGTTCTTC.

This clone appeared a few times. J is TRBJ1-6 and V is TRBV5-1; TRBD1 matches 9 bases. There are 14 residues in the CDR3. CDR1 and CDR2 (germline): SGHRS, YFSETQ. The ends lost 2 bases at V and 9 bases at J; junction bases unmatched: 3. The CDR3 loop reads CASSLQGAISPLHF. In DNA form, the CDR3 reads TGCGCCAGCAGCTTACAGGGGGCTATTTCACCCCTCCACTTT.

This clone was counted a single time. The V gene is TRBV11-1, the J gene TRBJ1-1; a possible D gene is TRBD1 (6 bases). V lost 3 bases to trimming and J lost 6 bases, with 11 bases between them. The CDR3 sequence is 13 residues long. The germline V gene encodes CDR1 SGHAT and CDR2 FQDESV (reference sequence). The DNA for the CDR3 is TGTGCCAGCAGCTTCTCGGCAGGGGCTGAAGCTTTCTTT. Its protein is CASSFSAGAEAFF.

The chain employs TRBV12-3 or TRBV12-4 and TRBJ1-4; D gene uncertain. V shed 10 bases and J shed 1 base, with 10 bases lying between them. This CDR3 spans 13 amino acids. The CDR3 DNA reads TGTGCCACCGCCACTCGAACTAATGAAAAACTGTTTTTT. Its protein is CATATRTNEKLFF.

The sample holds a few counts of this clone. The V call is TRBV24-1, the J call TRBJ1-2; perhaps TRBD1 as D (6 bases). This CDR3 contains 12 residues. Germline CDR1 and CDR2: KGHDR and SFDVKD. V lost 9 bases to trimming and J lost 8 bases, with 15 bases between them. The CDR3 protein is CATSEDSRGYTF. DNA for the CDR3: TGTGCCACCTCAGAGGACAGCCGAGGCTACACCTTC.

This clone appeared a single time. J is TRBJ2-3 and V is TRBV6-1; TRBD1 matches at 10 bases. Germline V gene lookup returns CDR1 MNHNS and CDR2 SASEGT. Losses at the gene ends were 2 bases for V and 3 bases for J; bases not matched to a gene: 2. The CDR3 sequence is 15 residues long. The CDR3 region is CASSEPGQGTDTQYF. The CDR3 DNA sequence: TGTGCCAGCAGTGAACCGGGACAGGGGACAGATACGCAGTATTTT.

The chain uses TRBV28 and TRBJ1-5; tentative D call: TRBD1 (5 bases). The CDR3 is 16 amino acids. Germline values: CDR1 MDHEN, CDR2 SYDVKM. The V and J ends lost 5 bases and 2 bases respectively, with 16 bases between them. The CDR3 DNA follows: TGTGCCAGCAGTCGCGGGGGAAGACCGGGCAATCAGCCCCAGCATTTT. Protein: CASSRGGRPGNQPQHF.

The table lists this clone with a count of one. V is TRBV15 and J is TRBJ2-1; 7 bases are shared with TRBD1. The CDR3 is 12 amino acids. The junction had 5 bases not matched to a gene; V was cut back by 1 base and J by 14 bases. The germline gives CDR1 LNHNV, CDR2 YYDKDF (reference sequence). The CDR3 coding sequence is TGTGCCACCAGCAGAGGAGACAGGGATAAGTTCTTC. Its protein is CATSRGDRDKFF.

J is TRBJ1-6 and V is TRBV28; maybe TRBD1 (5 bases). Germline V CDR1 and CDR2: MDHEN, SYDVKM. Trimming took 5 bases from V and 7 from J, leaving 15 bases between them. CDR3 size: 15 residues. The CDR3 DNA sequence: TGTGCCAGCAGTCCTCCGGGACTTAAGAATTCACCCCTCCACTTT. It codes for CASSPPGLKNSPLHF.

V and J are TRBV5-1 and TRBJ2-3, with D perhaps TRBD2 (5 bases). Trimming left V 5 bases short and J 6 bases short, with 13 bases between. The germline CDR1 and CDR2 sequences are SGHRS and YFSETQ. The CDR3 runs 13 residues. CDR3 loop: CASRPDSPDTQYF. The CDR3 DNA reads TGCGCCAGCAGGCCGGACTCCCCGGATACGCAGTATTTT.

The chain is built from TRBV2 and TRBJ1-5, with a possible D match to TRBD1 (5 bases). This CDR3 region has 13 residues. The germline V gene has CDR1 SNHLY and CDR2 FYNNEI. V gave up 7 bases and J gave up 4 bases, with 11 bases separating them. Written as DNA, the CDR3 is TGTGCCAGCACCGAGGGGAGGAATCAGCCCCAGCATTTT. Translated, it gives CASTEGRNQPQHF.

The chain's CDR3 is CASSHWTSGTYEQYF. CDR3 DNA sequence: TGTGCCAGCAGCCACTGGACTAGCGGAACCTACGAGCAGTACTTC. V and J are TRBV4-2 and TRBJ2-7; 10 positions agree with TRBD2. CDR1 is LGHNA, CDR2 YNFKEQ, per germline. The junction had 4 bases not matched to a gene; V was cut back by 3 bases and J by 2 bases. The CDR3 sequence is 15 residues long.

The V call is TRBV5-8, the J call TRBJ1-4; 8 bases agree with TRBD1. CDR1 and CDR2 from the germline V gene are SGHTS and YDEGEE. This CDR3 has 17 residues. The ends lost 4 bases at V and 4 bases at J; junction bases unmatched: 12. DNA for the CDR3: TGTGCCAGCAGCCTGGGAACAGGGGGGTCAGTTAATGAAAAACTGTTTTTT. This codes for CASSLGTGGSVNEKLFF.

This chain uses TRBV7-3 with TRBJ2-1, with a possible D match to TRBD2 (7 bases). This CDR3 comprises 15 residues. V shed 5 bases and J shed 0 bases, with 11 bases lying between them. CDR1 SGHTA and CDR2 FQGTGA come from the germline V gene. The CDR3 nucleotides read TGTGCCAGCAGCCGCGGGGGCCCCTCCTACAATGAGCAGTTCTTC. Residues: CASSRGGPSYNEQFF.

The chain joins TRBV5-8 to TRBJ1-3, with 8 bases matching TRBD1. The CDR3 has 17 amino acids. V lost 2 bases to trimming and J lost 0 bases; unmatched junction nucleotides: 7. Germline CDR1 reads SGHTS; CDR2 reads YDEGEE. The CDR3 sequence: CASSFRTGLSSGNTIYF. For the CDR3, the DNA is TGTGCCAGCAGCTTTCGGACAGGGCTGAGCTCTGGAAACACCATATATTTT. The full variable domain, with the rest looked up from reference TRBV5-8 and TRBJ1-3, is EAGVTQSPTHLIKTRGQQATLRCSPISGHTSVYWYQQALGLGLQFLLWYDEGEERNRGNFPPRFSGRQFPNYSSELNVNALELEDSALYLCASSFRTGLSSGNTIYFGEGSWLTVV.

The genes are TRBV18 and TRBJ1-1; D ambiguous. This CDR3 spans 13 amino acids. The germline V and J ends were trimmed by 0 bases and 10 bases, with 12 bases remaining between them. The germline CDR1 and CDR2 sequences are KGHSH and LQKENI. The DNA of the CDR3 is TGTGCCAGCTCACCACCTGCGCCCCCTGGAGCTTTCTTT. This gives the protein CASSPPAPPGAFF.

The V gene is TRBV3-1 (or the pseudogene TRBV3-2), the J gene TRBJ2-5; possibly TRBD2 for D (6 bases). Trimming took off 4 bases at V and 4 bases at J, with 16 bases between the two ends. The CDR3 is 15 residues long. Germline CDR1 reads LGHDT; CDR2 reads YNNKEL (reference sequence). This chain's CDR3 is CASSLYWRDSETQYF. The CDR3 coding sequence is TGTGCCAGCAGCCTATATTGGAGGGATTCAGAGACCCAGTACTTC.

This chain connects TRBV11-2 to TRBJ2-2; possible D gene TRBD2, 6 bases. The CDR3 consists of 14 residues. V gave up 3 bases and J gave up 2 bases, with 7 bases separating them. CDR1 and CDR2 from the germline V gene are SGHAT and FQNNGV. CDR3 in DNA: TGTGCCAGCAGCTTCGGGAGCAACACCGGGGAGCTGTTTTTT. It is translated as CASSFGSNTGELFF.

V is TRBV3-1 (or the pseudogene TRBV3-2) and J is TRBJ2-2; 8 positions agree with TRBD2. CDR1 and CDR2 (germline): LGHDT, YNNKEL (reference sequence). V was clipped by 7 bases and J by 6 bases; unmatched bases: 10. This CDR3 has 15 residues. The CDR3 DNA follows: TGTGCCAGCACCCTCGGGACTAGGCGTTCCGGGGAGCTGTTTTTT. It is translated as CASTLGTRRSGELFF.

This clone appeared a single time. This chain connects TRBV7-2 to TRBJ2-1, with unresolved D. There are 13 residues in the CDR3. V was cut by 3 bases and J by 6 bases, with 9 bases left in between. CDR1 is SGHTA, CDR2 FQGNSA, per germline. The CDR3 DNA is TGTGCCAGCAGCTTCACTGCCGCCAATGAGCAGTTCTTC. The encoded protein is CASSFTAANEQFF.

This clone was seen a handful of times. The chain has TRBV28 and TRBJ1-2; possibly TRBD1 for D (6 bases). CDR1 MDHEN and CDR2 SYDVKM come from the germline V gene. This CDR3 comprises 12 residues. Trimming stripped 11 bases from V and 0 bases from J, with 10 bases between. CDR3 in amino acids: CAARGANYGYTF. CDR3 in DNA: TGTGCCGCCAGGGGAGCTAACTATGGCTACACCTTC.

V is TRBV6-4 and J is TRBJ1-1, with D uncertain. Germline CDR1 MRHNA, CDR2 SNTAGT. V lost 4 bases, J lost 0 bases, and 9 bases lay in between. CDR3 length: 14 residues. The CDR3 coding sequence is TGTGCCAGCAGTGCCCGGGGTCTGAACACTGAAGCTTTCTTT. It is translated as CASSARGLNTEAFF.

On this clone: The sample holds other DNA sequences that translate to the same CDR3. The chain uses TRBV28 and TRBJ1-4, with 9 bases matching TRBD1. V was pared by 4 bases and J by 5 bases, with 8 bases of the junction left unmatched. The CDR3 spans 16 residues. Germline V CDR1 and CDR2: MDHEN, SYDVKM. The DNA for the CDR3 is TGTGCCAGCAGTTACTTCACCGGGACAGGGAATGAAAAACTGTTTTTT. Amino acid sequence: CASSYFTGTGNEKLFF. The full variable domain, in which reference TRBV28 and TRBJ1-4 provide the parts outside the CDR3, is DVKVTQSSRYLVKRTGEKVFLECVQDMDHENMFWYRQDPGLGLRLIYFSYDVKMKEKGDIPEGYSVSREKKERFSLILESASTNQTSMYLCASSYFTGTGNEKLFFGSGTQLSVL.

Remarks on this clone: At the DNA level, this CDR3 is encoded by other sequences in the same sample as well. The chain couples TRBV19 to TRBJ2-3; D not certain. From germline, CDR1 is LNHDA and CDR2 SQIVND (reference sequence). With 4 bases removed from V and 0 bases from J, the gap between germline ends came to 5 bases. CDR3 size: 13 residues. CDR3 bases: TGTGCCAGTAGTAGGGCCAGCACAGATACGCAGTATTTT. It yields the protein CASSRASTDTQYF.

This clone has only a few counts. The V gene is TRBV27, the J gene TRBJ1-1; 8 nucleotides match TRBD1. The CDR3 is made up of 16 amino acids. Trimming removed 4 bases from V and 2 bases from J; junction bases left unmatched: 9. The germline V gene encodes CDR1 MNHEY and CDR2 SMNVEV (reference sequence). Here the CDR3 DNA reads TGTGCCAGCAGTTATATTCCAGGGACAGGAAACACTGAAGCTTTCTTT. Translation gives CASSYIPGTGNTEAFF.

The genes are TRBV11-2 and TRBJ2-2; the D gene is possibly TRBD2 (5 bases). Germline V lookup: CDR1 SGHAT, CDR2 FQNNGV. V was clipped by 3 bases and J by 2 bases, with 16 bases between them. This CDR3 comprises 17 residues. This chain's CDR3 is CASSFVPRALNTGELFF. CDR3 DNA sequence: TGTGCCAGCAGCTTCGTCCCGAGGGCCCTAAACACCGGGGAGCTGTTTTTT.

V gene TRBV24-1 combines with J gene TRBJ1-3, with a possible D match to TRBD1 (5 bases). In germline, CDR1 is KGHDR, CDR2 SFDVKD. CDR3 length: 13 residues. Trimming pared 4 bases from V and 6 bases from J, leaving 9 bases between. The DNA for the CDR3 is TGTGCCACCAGTGACAGGGATATAAACACCATATATTTT. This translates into CATSDRDINTIYF.

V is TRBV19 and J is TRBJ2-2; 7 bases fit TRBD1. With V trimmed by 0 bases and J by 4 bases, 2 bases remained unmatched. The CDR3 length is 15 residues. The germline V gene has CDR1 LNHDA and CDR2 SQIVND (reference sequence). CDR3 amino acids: CASSIDNRGTGELFF. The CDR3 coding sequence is TGTGCCAGTAGTATAGATAACAGGGGCACCGGGGAGCTGTTTTTT.